The T cell receptor beta chain described here comes from a study of T cell repertoires in cytomegalovirus infection. Study at large: The public TCR beta signatures pointed to both CMV infection and matching HLA type. Study-wide points: CMV-specific TCR beta clonotypes restricted by HLA-C were the ones dominating the ex vivo response. Summed public TCR beta family frequency identified CMV carriers bearing the relevant HLA.

TCRdb redid the calling of the reads with MiXCR, one entry per CDR3 protein. The sample consists of approximately 260,000 distinct CDR3 sequences, 15% to 20% of them appearing once. This clonotype was found a few times. Antigen unknown. This CDR3 region has 19 residues. Germline-derived CDR1 and CDR2 are SNHLY and FYNNEI. Deletions cut 1 base from V and 0 bases from J, with 18 bases between. V is TRBV2 and J is TRBJ2-2; D could derive from TRBD1 or TRBD2 (5 bases each). Sequences were obtained from CD8+ T cells from PBMCs. This TCR was sampled from a human donor in good health (CMV status not recorded). Some clones in this sample may be carry-over from other donors' samples. In DNA form, the CDR3 reads TGTGCCAGCAGTGAAGTTATACCGGGACCCCACGCGAACACCGGGGAGCTGTTTTTT. It encodes CASSEVIPGPHANTGELFF.